This T cell receptor beta chain was profiled in a study of T cells in Graves' hyperthyroidism and ophthalmopathy. This clonotype was detected many times. The CDR3 contains 14 residues. The ends were cut back, 0 bases at V and 6 bases at J, with 12 bases in the middle. Amplification targeted TCR beta CDR3 regions from RNA transcripts. With the HTBI primer set, the TCR CDR3 went through a first round of RT-PCR. TCRdb reprocessed the multiplex PCR reads via MiXCR and lists one record per CDR3 protein. The sample contains hundreds of thousands of distinct CDR3 sequences, approximately 14% of which appear only once. Individuals with ophthalmopathy presented a Clinical Activity Score of at least 3, a NOSPECS grade of at least 4 and a duration under 3 months. Exclusions: uncontrolled infection, other autoimmune disease, pregnancy, lactation. The study based diagnoses on clinical symptoms, serum thyroxine and TRAb, thyroid ultrasound and orbital computed tomography. The PBMCs had their origin in roughly 10 ml of fresh peripheral blood.

The clonotype comes from a woman in her 40s with Graves' ophthalmopathy. The chain couples TRBV12-3 or TRBV12-4 to TRBJ2-7; D ambiguous. Specimen: blood. The CDR3 protein is CASSLAFETGEQYF. CDR3 bases: TGTGCCAGCAGTTTAGCGTTCGAAACTGGCGAGCAGTACTTC.